This TCR beta chain is drawn from a study of blood T cell repertoires in COVID-19. The CDR3 sequence is 15 residues long. V trimming: 6 bases; J trimming: 0 bases; junction bases outside the gene matches: 9. CDR1 SQVTM and CDR2 ANQGSEA come from the germline V gene. Assay used: immunoSEQ multiplex PCR; TCRdb lists only in-frame clones, some missing. The profile shows just over 250,000 clones, 88% of them singletons. This receptor was taken from a woman aged 70 to 79 with COVID-19, enrolled during active disease. The sample comprised peripheral blood. The gene calls are TRBV29-1 and TRBJ2-3, with 7 bases that match TRBD1. DNA for the CDR3: TGCAGCGTGGGAACAGGGGTCTCTAGCACAGATACGCAGTATTTT. Its protein is CSVGTGVSSTDTQYF.